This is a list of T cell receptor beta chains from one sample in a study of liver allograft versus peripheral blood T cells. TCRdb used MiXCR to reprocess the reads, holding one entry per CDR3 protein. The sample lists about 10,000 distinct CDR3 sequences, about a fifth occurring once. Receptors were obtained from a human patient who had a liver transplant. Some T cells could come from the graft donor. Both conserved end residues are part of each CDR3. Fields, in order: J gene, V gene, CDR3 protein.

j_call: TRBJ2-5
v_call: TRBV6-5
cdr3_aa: CASSSGLPPTQYF

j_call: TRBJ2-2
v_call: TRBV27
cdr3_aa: CASSLYSPSGRANTGELFF

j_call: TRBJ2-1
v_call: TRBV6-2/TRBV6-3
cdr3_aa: CASSYGGPGAATNNEQFF

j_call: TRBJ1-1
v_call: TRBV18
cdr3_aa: CASSPPDPNTEAFF

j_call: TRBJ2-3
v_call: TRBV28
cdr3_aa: CASRPQVGRRLAGGEPTQYF

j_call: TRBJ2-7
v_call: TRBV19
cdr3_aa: CASGRFGTGGYEQYF

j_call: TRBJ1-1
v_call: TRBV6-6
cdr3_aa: CASKTNTEAFF

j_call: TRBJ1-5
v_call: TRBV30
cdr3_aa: CAWSVGGSGNQPQHF

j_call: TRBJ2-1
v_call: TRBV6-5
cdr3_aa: CASSYAGGYNEQFF

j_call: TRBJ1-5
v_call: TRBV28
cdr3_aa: CVTGGADGNQPQHF

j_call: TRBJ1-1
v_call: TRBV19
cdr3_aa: CASSPATGGAFF

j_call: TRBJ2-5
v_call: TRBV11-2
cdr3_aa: CASSLFRGREGRRETQYF

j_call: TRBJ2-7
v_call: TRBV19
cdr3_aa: CASSIAAGGLGEQYF

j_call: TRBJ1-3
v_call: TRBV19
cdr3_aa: CASSYGRGPGNTIYF

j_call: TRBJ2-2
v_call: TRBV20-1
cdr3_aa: CSAPGSTGELFF

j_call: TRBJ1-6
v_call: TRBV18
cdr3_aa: CASSLAQGTNSPLHF

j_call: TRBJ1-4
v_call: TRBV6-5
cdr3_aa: CASSIREREKLFF

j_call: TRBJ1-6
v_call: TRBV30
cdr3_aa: CAWRGSYNSPLHF

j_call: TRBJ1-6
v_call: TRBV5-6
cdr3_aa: CASSVDRGSYNSPLHF

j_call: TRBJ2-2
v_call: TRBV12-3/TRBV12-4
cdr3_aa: CATPKRRGRNTGELFF

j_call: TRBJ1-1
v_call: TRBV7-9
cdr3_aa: CASSLEAEAFF

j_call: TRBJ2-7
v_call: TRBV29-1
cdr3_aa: CSVHRGYEQYF

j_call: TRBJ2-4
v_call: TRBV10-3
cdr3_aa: CADGTSGGAGAKNIQYF